Presented here are 27 T cell receptor beta chains from one specimen sequenced in a study of memory CD4+ T cells and cytomegalovirus serostatus. The sort gate was single viable CD3+CD4+CD8-CD45RO+ cells for memory CD4+ T cells. TCRdb keeps only in-frame clones here, not all; method: immunoSEQ multiplex PCR. Counted here are about 31,000 clones, about 80% occurring once; the ten biggest clones make up about 0.65%. Material: memory CD4+ T cells from blood. These TCRs come from an adult in good health and CMV-seronegative. Some clones in this sample may be carry-over from other donors' samples.

The rearrangement uses TRBV11-2 and TRBJ1-2, with a possible D match to TRBD1 (6 bases). The V end was cut by 1 base, the J end by 8 bases, with 11 bases between. The CDR3 consists of 13 residues. Looked up from germline, CDR1 is SGHAT and CDR2 is FQNNGV. CDR3 protein: CASSLVGAGGYTF. CDR3 nucleotide sequence: TGTGCCAGCAGCTTAGTGGGGGCGGGCGGCTACACCTTC.

This CDR3 reads CASSYGQGAYYGYTF. The CDR3, as DNA: TGTGCCAGCAGTTACGGACAGGGGGCTTACTATGGCTACACCTTC. The chain employs TRBV28 and TRBJ1-2, with 11 nucleotides matching TRBD1. The trim removed 4 bases at V and 3 bases at J, leaving 4 bases unmatched. CDR1 MDHEN and CDR2 SYDVKM come from the germline V gene. The CDR3 has 15 residues.

The chain employs TRBV7-9 and TRBJ1-2; D is perhaps TRBD1 (5 bases). Per germline, CDR1 SEHNR and CDR2 FQNEAQ (reference sequence). The CDR3 extends over 16 amino acids. Trimming pared 5 bases from V and 7 bases from J, leaving 23 bases between. In DNA form, the CDR3 reads TGTGCCAGCAGCCCCCGGCAGGGTCAAGTGAGGGGTGGCTACACCTTC. It codes for CASSPRQGQVRGGYTF.

The rearrangement uses TRBV27 and TRBJ2-7; a weak D match, TRBD1 (6 bases). Germline V CDR1 and CDR2: MNHEY, SMNVEV (reference sequence). The V gene lost 2 bases and the J gene lost 7 bases, with 18 bases spanning the gap. This CDR3 region has 15 residues. CDR3 amino acids: CASSLRGQTSGEQYF. CDR3 DNA sequence: TGTGCCAGCAGTTTACGTGGACAGACCTCCGGGGAGCAGTACTTC.

The CDR3 here is CASSPRGRRASGRTDTQYF. DNA of the CDR3: TGTGCCAGCAGCCCAAGGGGGAGGAGGGCTAGCGGTCGCACAGATACGCAGTATTTT. The chain has TRBV9 and TRBJ2-3; D perhaps matches TRBD2 (7 bases). The CDR3 loop spans 19 amino acids. V lost 4 bases and J lost 1, with 25 bases in between. Germline V gene sequence: CDR1 SGDLS, CDR2 YYNGEE.

This chain uses TRBV6-1 with TRBJ2-3; 9 bases are a match to TRBD2. Germline CDR1 is MNHNS and CDR2 is SASEGT. CDR3 length: 15 residues. V shed 9 bases and J 2 bases; nucleotides not matched to a gene: 9. CDR3 protein: CARGTSGRTTDTQYF. For the CDR3, the DNA is TGTGCCAGGGGAACTAGCGGGCGTACCACAGATACGCAGTATTTT.

This chain connects TRBV7-2 to TRBJ1-1; no clear D. Trimming cost V 1 base and J 6 bases, with 9 bases left between them. The CDR3 totals 13 residues. The germline CDR1 and CDR2 sequences are SGHTA and FQGNSA. CDR3 loop: CASSLGVRAEAFF. Written as DNA, the CDR3 is TGTGCCAGCAGCTTAGGGGTACGGGCTGAAGCTTTCTTT.

The sample holds one count of this clone. The chain is built from TRBV19 and TRBJ1-5; D unresolved. Germline V gives CDR1 LNHDA, CDR2 SQIVND (reference sequence). The CDR3 covers 16 residues. The germline V and J ends were trimmed by 7 bases and 3 bases, with 19 bases remaining between them. The CDR3 coding sequence is TGTGCCAGTACCCCTGGGTGGCAGAGTTACAATCAGCCCCAGCATTTT. This sequence encodes CASTPGWQSYNQPQHF.

The CDR3 here is CATTSVGTSMNTEAFF. The CDR3 coding sequence is TGTGCCACCACCTCGGTGGGGACTTCCATGAACACTGAAGCTTTCTTT. This chain links TRBV19 with TRBJ1-1; tentatively, D is TRBD1 (5 bases). CDR3 length: 16 residues. The germline V and J ends were trimmed by 10 bases and 0 bases, with 21 bases remaining between them. The germline V gene encodes CDR1 LNHDA and CDR2 SQIVND (reference sequence).

This clone is a singleton in its sample. The chain employs TRBV4-2 and TRBJ2-5; TRBD2 might be the D (7 bases). The ends were cut back, 1 base at V and 4 bases at J, with 19 bases in the middle. Germline V gene data show CDR1 as LGHNA and CDR2 as YNFKEQ. The CDR3 has 17 amino acids. The DNA for the CDR3 is TGTGCCAGCAGCCAAGCCGCCCAACGGGGGGCGGGAGAGACCCAGTACTTC. It is translated as CASSQAAQRGAGETQYF.

This clone occurred once. The V gene is TRBV6-1, the J gene TRBJ2-5; the D is unclear. Germline V gives CDR1 MNHNS, CDR2 SASEGT. The CDR3 is made up of 13 amino acids. V was pared by 5 bases and J by 3 bases, with 10 bases between. The CDR3 here is CASSRVSEETQYF. CDR3 DNA sequence: TGTGCCAGCAGTCGGGTGTCAGAAGAGACCCAGTACTTC.

The V and J genes are TRBV4-3 and TRBJ2-3; D uncertain. CDR1 LGHNA and CDR2 YSLEER come from the germline V gene. V lost 0 bases and J lost 5, with 6 bases in between. The CDR3 is made up of 13 amino acids. CDR3 in amino acids: CASSQDPGDTQYF. For the CDR3, the DNA is TGCGCCAGCAGCCAAGATCCGGGAGATACGCAGTATTTT.

This chain links TRBV29-1 with TRBJ2-5; TRBD1 matches at 9 bases. The CDR3 contains 15 residues. Germline CDR1 SQVTM, CDR2 ANQGSEA. V gave up 4 bases and J gave up 1 base; unmatched junction bases: 7. This chain's CDR3 is CSVARGQGTQETQYF. For the CDR3, the DNA is TGCAGCGTTGCCCGAGGACAGGGGACCCAAGAGACCCAGTACTTC.

The V gene is TRBV6-5, the J gene TRBJ2-5, with a possible D match to TRBD1 (6 bases). Germline V CDR1 and CDR2: MNHEY, SVGAGI. The CDR3 spans 12 residues. V was shortened by 5 bases and J by 4 bases, with 8 bases between the two germline ends. CDR3 bases: TGTGCCAGCAGTGGCAGGGGAGAGACCCAGTACTTC. Translated: CASSGRGETQYF.

The J gene is TRBJ1-2, the V gene TRBV29-1, with 8 bases that match TRBD1. V trimming: 3 bases; J trimming: 4 bases; junction bases outside the gene matches: 10. In germline, CDR1 is SQVTM, CDR2 ANQGSEA. The CDR3 extends over 15 amino acids. The CDR3: CSVEGTGDLVYGYTF. The CDR3 DNA reads TGCAGCGTTGAGGGGACAGGCGATTTAGTCTATGGCTACACCTTC.

This chain uses TRBV5-1 with TRBJ1-3; D remains unclear. V was cut by 0 bases and J by 4 bases, with 14 bases left in between. Germline assignment: CDR1 SGHRS and CDR2 YFSETQ. The CDR3 consists of 16 residues. The CDR3 sequence is CASSLEAPKPGNTIYF. CDR3 nucleotide sequence: TGCGCCAGCAGCTTGGAGGCACCCAAGCCAGGAAACACCATATATTTT.

The chain uses TRBV30 and TRBJ2-5; no reliable D call. This CDR3 has 13 amino acids. CDR1 GTSNPN and CDR2 SVGIG come from the germline V gene (reference sequence). The ends were cut back, 7 bases at V and 2 bases at J, with 14 bases in the middle. The CDR3 DNA reads TGTGCCTACCGGTGGCTCCTACAAGAGACCCAGTACTTC. Protein product: CAYRWLLQETQYF.

The chain recombines TRBV5-4 with TRBJ2-7; 10 nucleotides line up with TRBD1. Per germline, CDR1 SGHNT and CDR2 YYREEE (reference sequence). The CDR3 is 16 amino acids. With 4 bases clipped from V and 2 bases from J, the junction kept 9 bases outside the gene matches. The CDR3 spells CASSTTGTGVTYEQYF. Here the CDR3 DNA reads TGTGCCAGCAGCACCACCGGGACAGGGGTGACCTACGAGCAGTACTTC.

The chain uses TRBV6-1 and TRBJ1-2; 7 nucleotides align to TRBD1. The CDR3 totals 15 residues. Germline V gene sequence: CDR1 MNHNS, CDR2 SASEGT. V trimming: 3 bases; J trimming: 4 bases; junction bases outside the gene matches: 8. CDR3 amino acids: CASSDGTGQLYGYTF. The CDR3 DNA is TGTGCCAGCAGTGATGGGACGGGACAGCTCTATGGCTACACCTTC.

This chain uses TRBV19 with TRBJ1-5; D is ambiguous. Germline CDR1 reads LNHDA; CDR2 reads SQIVND (reference sequence). V was shortened by 3 bases and J by 6 bases, with 6 bases between the two germline ends. This CDR3 has 12 amino acids. The DNA for the CDR3 is TGTGCCAGTAGTATTTGGCCTCAGCCCCAGCATTTT. Protein: CASSIWPQPQHF.

V is TRBV7-2 and J is TRBJ1-1, with D unclear. The CDR3 is made up of 14 amino acids. V lost 0 bases, J lost 1 base, and 6 bases lay in between. CDR1 SGHTA and CDR2 FQGNSA come from the germline V gene. CDR3 loop: CASSLAHGNTEAFF. CDR3 DNA sequence: TGTGCCAGCAGCTTAGCGCACGGGAACACTGAAGCTTTCTTT.

The V gene is TRBV7-9, the J gene TRBJ2-1, with D perhaps TRBD1 (5 bases). In germline, CDR1 is SEHNR, CDR2 FQNEAQ (reference sequence). Trimming removed 3 bases at V and 1 base at J, with 19 bases between. There are 18 residues in the CDR3. The CDR3, as DNA: TGTGCCAGCAGCTTCGACTTTGGAAGAAGGGGATCCTACAATGAGCAGTTCTTC. This sequence encodes CASSFDFGRRGSYNEQFF.

The genes are TRBV5-6 and TRBJ2-3, with D tentatively TRBD1 (6 bases). The CDR3 runs 13 residues. CDR1 SGHDT and CDR2 YYEEEE come from the germline V gene. Deletions cut 1 base from V and 5 bases from J, with 8 bases between. CDR3 nucleotide sequence: TGTGCCAGCAGCTTGACAGGGAGAGATACGCAGTATTTT. Translated, it gives CASSLTGRDTQYF.

The rearrangement uses TRBV7-6 and TRBJ2-2, with 10 bases matching TRBD1. CDR1 SGHVS and CDR2 FNYEAQ come from the germline V gene. V lost 5 bases, J lost 6 bases, and 24 bases stayed unmatched. The length of the CDR3 is 21 residues. As DNA, the CDR3 is TGTGCCAGCAGCCCCGACCGGGACAGGGGTTTTAGACAGGGATTTTCCGGGGAGCTGTTTTTT. Amino acid sequence: CASSPDRDRGFRQGFSGELFF.

The chain links TRBV20-1 to TRBJ1-2; D is uncertain. The CDR3 loop spans 11 amino acids. Germline V gene data show CDR1 as DFQATT and CDR2 as SNEGSKA (reference sequence). V gave up 3 bases and J gave up 2 bases, with 4 bases separating them. CDR3 region: CSASPNYGYTF. DNA for the CDR3: TGCAGTGCTAGTCCGAACTATGGCTACACCTTC.

The chain carries TRBV6-1 and TRBJ1-5; D is perhaps TRBD1 (5 bases). Trimming took off 0 bases at V and 5 bases at J, with 11 bases between the two ends. This CDR3 is built from 15 residues. The germline V gene encodes CDR1 MNHNS and CDR2 SASEGT. CDR3 sequence (DNA): TGTGCCAGCAGTGAAGCGTCGGGGGGTTATCAGCCCCAGCATTTT. Its protein is CASSEASGGYQPQHF.

V gene TRBV27 combines with J gene TRBJ2-7; weak D call: TRBD1 (6 bases). Germline assignment: CDR1 MNHEY and CDR2 SMNVEV (reference sequence). The CDR3 spans 12 residues. Trimming left V 5 bases short and J 5 bases short, with 10 bases between. CDR3: CASSPQGHEQYF. CDR3 nucleotides: TGTGCCAGCAGTCCACAGGGCCACGAGCAGTACTTC.